One T cell receptor (beta chain) is described in this entry. The specificity of this receptor is unknown. No much larger clonotype is one base removed from it; base qualities were not supplied. Donors were patients with melanoma. Trimming at the junction amounts to 8 bases on V and 3 bases on J, and the germline ends lie 13 bases apart. The germline V gene (reference sequence) supplies CDR1 WNHNN and CDR2 SYGVQD. Measured from the cysteine to the phenylalanine, the CDR3 is 13 residues long. Only the CDR3 region is kept as DNA, spanning 39 bases read in frame from base 1. Library preparation employed the immunoSEQ multiplex PCR assay. TCRdb stores this immuneACCESS table with in-frame sequences only. Part of the clones is absent; in the studies checked, under half of the shortfall reflects unresolved V genes, and no reason is known for the rest. The sample table lists roughly 10,000 clones, under 65% of them with a count of one. About 13% of the sample comes from the top ten.

The data stem from a study of CD4+ T cells in melanoma (dated by TCRdb to between 2021 and 2024). At the level of the whole study: Neoantigen-specific CD4+ T cells in human melanoma were investigated in the study. Broad study findings and their caveats: Neoantigen-specific CD4+ T cells were reported to be correlated with the function of CD8+ T cells, macrophages and B cells. Neoantigen-specific CD4+ T cells in melanoma were reported to show diverse differentiation states.

The chain uses TRBV10-1 and TRBJ1-1; a tentative D match to TRBD1 spans 6 bases. The sequenced sample was cells from a culture (not recorded whether cultured in vitro). The TCR was taken from a human donor with melanoma. The nucleotides are TGCGCCAGCCGCCGGGGGCGTTACACTGAAGCTTTCTTT. This codes for CASRRGRYTEAFF.